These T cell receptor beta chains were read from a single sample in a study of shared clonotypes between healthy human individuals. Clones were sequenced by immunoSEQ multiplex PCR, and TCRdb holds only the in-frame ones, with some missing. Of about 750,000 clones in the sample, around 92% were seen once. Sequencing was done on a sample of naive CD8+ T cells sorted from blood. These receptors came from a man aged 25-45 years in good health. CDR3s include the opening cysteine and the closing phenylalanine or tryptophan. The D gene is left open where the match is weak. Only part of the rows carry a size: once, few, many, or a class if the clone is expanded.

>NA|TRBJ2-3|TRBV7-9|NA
CASSLSRWEPAATQYF
TGTGCCAGCAGCTTATCGAGGTGGGAGCCAGCCGCCACGCAGTATTTT
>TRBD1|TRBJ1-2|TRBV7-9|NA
CASSSGQGATYGYTF
TGTGCCAGCAGCTCGGGACAGGGGGCTACCTATGGCTACACCTTC
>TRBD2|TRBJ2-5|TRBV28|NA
CASSLVTSGRYQETQYF
TGTGCCAGCAGTTTGGTGACTAGCGGGAGGTACCAAGAGACCCAGTACTTC
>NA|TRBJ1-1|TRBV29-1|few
CSVLGRNTEAFF
TGCAGCGTTCTAGGAAGGAACACTGAAGCTTTCTTT
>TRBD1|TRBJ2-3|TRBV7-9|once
CASSRNPGQGERTDTQYF
TGTGCCAGCAGTCGCAACCCGGGACAGGGAGAGCGCACAGATACGCAGTATTTT
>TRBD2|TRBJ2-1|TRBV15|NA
CATSRSRTSGRAEQFF
TGTGCCACCAGCAGATCCCGGACTAGCGGGAGAGCTGAGCAGTTCTTC
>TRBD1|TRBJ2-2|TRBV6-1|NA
CASSEVLRTGESGELFF
TGTGCCAGCAGTGAAGTTCTTAGGACAGGGGAATCCGGGGAGCTGTTTTTT
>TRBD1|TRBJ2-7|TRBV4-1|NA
CASSQALPDRGVSYEQYF
TGCGCCAGCAGCCAGGCCCTTCCGGACAGGGGAGTTTCCTACGAGCAGTACTTC
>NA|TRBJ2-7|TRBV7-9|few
CASSPGGYEQYF
TGTGCCAGCAGCCCCGGGGGCTACGAGCAGTACTTC
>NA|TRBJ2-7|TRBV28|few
CASTDVTYEQYF
TGTGCCAGCACGGACGTAACCTACGAGCAGTACTTC
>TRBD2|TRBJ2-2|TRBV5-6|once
CASSRSLAGAGTGELFF
TGTGCCAGCAGCCGTTCCTTAGCGGGAGCTGGAACCGGGGAGCTGTTTTTT
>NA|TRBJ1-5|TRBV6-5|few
CASSYSGWNQPQHF
TGTGCCAGCAGTTACTCTGGATGGAATCAGCCCCAGCATTTT
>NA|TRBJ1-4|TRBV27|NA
CASSSSLIGGDGVVGGGEKLFF
TGTGCCAGCAGTTCGAGTCTAATTGGGGGGGACGGGGTCGTCGGTGGCGGTGAAAAACTGTTTTTT
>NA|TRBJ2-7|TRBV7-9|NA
CASSLVNQGSSYEQYF
TGTGCCAGCAGCTTAGTCAATCAGGGGAGCTCCTACGAGCAGTACTTC
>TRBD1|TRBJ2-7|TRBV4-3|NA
CASSPTGPYSYEQYF
TGCGCCAGCAGCCCGACAGGGCCCTATTCCTACGAGCAGTACTTC
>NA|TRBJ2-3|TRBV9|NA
CASSVAADTQYF
TGTGCCAGCAGCGTAGCGGCAGATACGCAGTATTTT
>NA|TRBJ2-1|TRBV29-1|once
CSVLVGWESYNEQFF
TGCAGCGTCCTCGTTGGGTGGGAGTCTTACAATGAGCAGTTCTTC